This T cell receptor (beta chain) was captured by sequencing in a study of CXCR3-negative and CXCR3-positive naive CD8 T cells. This CDR3 has 12 amino acids. The germline CDR1 and CDR2 sequences are SQVTM and ANQGSEA. UMI-labeled 5' RACE yielded the TRB cDNA libraries. TCRdb re-called the 5' RACE reads and shows each CDR3 protein once, DNA omitted. The listing contains under 85,000 distinct CDR3 sequences. Among CD8+ T cells, naive ones were CD45RO-CCR7+CD27+CD95-. The sample was naive CXCR3- CD8+ T cells from blood. As to subset: CD45RO-CCR7+CD27+CD95- naive CD8+ T cells lacking CXCR3 (TNR3-). This sequence joins TRBV29-1 and TRBJ2-4; TCRdb's D call of TRBD2 is untestable without DNA. The TCR originated in a human donor in good health. Some clones in this sample may be carry-over from other donors' samples. The CDR3 here is CSVGDSKNIQYF.